The 24 T cell receptor beta chains reported below all come from one sample, sequenced in a study of graft-versus-host responses after intestinal transplantation. Antigens for these TCRs are unknown. The method was immunoSEQ multiplex PCR; TCRdb's version includes in-frame clones alone and lacks a portion of them. The data hold 55,000 to 85,000 clones, with 89% observed a single time. This specimen consisted of unstimulated CD8+ T cells sorted from spleen or lymph node cells, obtained before intestinal transplant. These receptors came from a human donor who received an intestinal transplant.

The rearrangement uses TRBV27 and TRBJ2-2; 12 positions agree with TRBD1. The trim removed 4 bases at V and 7 bases at J, leaving 1 base unmatched. The CDR3 is 14 amino acids. In germline, CDR1 is MNHEY, CDR2 SMNVEV (reference sequence). The CDR3 spells CASSWDRGRGELFF. The CDR3 nucleotides are TGTGCCAGCAGTTGGGACAGGGGGCGCGGGGAGCTGTTTTTT.

V gene TRBV4-2 combines with J gene TRBJ2-3; D perhaps matches TRBD2 (6 bases). The CDR3 has 15 amino acids. Deletions cut 3 bases from V and 6 bases from J, with 16 bases between. Germline CDR1 is LGHNA and CDR2 is YNFKEQ. The CDR3: CASSHLGLRADTQYF. For the CDR3, the DNA is TGTGCCAGCAGCCACCTGGGACTCCGGGCGGATACGCAGTATTTT.

V gene TRBV7-9 combines with J gene TRBJ2-1, with 11 bases lining up with TRBD2. The germline V gene has CDR1 SEHNR and CDR2 FQNEAQ (reference sequence). The CDR3 extends over 15 amino acids. Trimming took 5 bases from V and 6 from J; bases not matched to a gene: 6. The CDR3 DNA is TGTGCCAGCAGCGCCTACGGGACTAGCGGCAATGAGCAGTTCTTC. It specifies CASSAYGTSGNEQFF.

As to this clone: One end of the junction is discordant with germline, which a read error may explain. This sequence joins TRBV7-7 and TRBJ2-1; D unresolved. The germline CDR1 and CDR2 sequences are SSHAT and FNYEAQ (reference sequence). This CDR3 comprises 13 residues. The CDR3 nucleotides read TGTGCTAGCAGCCCCGGGTCCTACAATGAGCAGTTCTTC. Amino acid sequence: CASSPGSYNEQFF.

This clone was seen once. The rearrangement uses TRBV19 and TRBJ2-1, with 10 bases identical to TRBD1. This CDR3 has 14 amino acids. CDR1 LNHDA and CDR2 SQIVND come from the germline V gene (reference sequence). Trimming took 9 bases from V and 5 from J; bases not matched to a gene: 7. The CDR3 protein is CASTIGTGDNEQFF. Here the CDR3 DNA reads TGTGCCAGCACAATTGGGACAGGGGACAATGAGCAGTTCTTC.

For the CDR3, the DNA is TGTGCCAGCAGTGAAGCGAGGACAGACTACTACAATGAGCAGTTCTTC. Protein product: CASSEARTDYYNEQFF. The chain links TRBV6-1 to TRBJ2-1; a weak D match, TRBD1 (6 bases). V gave up 0 bases and J gave up 3 bases, with 12 bases separating them. The CDR3 loop spans 16 amino acids. From germline, CDR1 is MNHNS and CDR2 SASEGT.

The chain is built from TRBV5-1 and TRBJ1-2; TRBD1 matches 8 bases. With V trimmed by 4 bases and J by 4 bases, 6 bases remained unmatched. The CDR3 runs 14 residues. Germline V gives CDR1 SGHRS, CDR2 YFSETQ. CDR3 sequence reads: CASSPRTGSYGYTF. Written as DNA, the CDR3 is TGCGCCAGCAGCCCCAGGACAGGGAGCTATGGCTACACCTTC.

The V call is TRBV6-6, the J call TRBJ1-2, with 9 bases fitting TRBD1. The CDR3 loop spans 15 amino acids. After removal of 5 bases from V and 2 bases from J, the junction contained 6 bases not matched to a gene. Germline V gives CDR1 MNHNY, CDR2 SVGAGI (reference sequence). CDR3 loop: CASSGQGLENYGYTF. DNA for the CDR3: TGTGCCAGCAGTGGACAGGGGTTAGAAAACTATGGCTACACCTTC.

This chain links TRBV6-1 with TRBJ1-2, with TRBD1 identical over 9 bases. Germline loops: CDR1 MNHNS, CDR2 SASEGT. Trimming removed 7 bases from V and 8 bases from J; junction bases left unmatched: 8. The CDR3 is 13 residues long. CDR3 in DNA: TGTGCCAGCACCCCCCGGGACAGGGAGGGCTACACCTTC. This encodes CASTPRDREGYTF.

The gene calls are TRBV2 and TRBJ2-3, with 10 bases matching TRBD1. V shed 3 bases and J 2 bases; nucleotides not matched to a gene: 5. From germline, CDR1 is SNHLY and CDR2 FYNNEI. The CDR3 sequence is 16 residues long. CDR3 protein: CASSEGQGPLTDTQYF. As DNA, the CDR3 is TGTGCCAGCAGTGAGGGACAGGGGCCCCTCACAGATACGCAGTATTTT.

The rearrangement uses TRBV6-4 and TRBJ1-1; D is uncertain. The V gene's germline CDR1 is MRHNA and CDR2 SNTAGT. The CDR3 contains 13 residues. The ends were cut back, 0 bases at V and 2 bases at J, with 4 bases in the middle. CDR3 nucleotide sequence: TGTGCCAGCAGTGACTCAGCTAACACTGAAGCTTTCTTT. It codes for CASSDSANTEAFF.

The V gene is TRBV4-1, the J gene TRBJ2-5, with D tentatively TRBD2 (5 bases). Germline CDR1 and CDR2: MGHRA and YSYEKL. CDR3 length: 15 amino acids. Trimming stripped 0 bases from V and 10 bases from J, with 18 bases between. CDR3 sequence reads: CASSQERADRRGQYF. The CDR3 DNA reads TGCGCCAGCAGCCAAGAAAGGGCCGACCGACGGGGCCAGTACTTC.

CDR3 loop: CASSHDDHRVGTEAFF. In DNA form, the CDR3 reads TGCGCCAGCAGTCACGATGATCACAGGGTAGGCACTGAAGCTTTCTTT. The genes are TRBV4-1 and TRBJ1-1; D might be TRBD1 (6 bases). The CDR3 spans 16 residues. V lost 6 bases and J 4 bases, leaving 21 bases between the germline ends. Germline V gene lookup returns CDR1 MGHRA and CDR2 YSYEKL.

This CDR3 is CATRNQGSDYGYTF. The DNA for the CDR3 is TGTGCCACCCGAAATCAGGGATCGGACTATGGCTACACCTTC. The chain carries TRBV10-3 and TRBJ1-2, with a tentative D call TRBD1 (5 bases). Trimming left V 10 bases short and J 3 bases short, with 18 bases between. Germline V CDR1 and CDR2: ENHRY, SYGVKD. There are 14 residues in the CDR3.

This chain joins TRBV5-1 and TRBJ2-7, with TRBD1 matching over 8 bases. Per the germline V gene, CDR1 is SGHRS and CDR2 is YFSETQ. The trim removed 4 bases at V and 4 bases at J, leaving 13 bases unmatched. The CDR3 extends over 16 amino acids. In DNA, the CDR3 is TGCGCCAGCAGCCCCGGGACAGGCGACTCCTCATACGAGCAGTACTTC. Protein product: CASSPGTGDSSYEQYF.

The sample holds one count of this clone. The rearrangement joins TRBV28 to TRBJ2-3; 7 bases are a match to TRBD2. The CDR3 is made up of 16 amino acids. The junction had 6 bases not matched to a gene; V was cut back by 3 bases and J by 0 bases. Germline loops: CDR1 MDHEN, CDR2 SYDVKM. CDR3 sequence (DNA): TGTGCCAGCAGTTTTGTAGCGGGTCTTAGCACAGATACGCAGTATTTT. Protein: CASSFVAGLSTDTQYF. Full variable domain (remainder filled in from reference TRBV28 and TRBJ2-3): DVKVTQSSRYLVKRTGEKVFLECVQDMDHENMFWYRQDPGLGLRLIYFSYDVKMKEKGDIPEGYSVSREKKERFSLILESASTNQTSMYLCASSFVAGLSTDTQYFGPGTRLTVL.

The rearrangement uses TRBV5-4 and TRBJ1-4; D is possibly TRBD1 (6 bases). Between the trimmed V and J ends, which lost 0 bases and 10 bases, there was a span of 16 bases. The CDR3 is 15 amino acids. Germline loops: CDR1 SGHNT, CDR2 YYREEE (reference sequence). Here the CDR3 reads CASSLAGTLGGKLFF. CDR3 DNA sequence: TGTGCCAGCAGCTTGGCCGGGACCTTAGGGGGAAAACTGTTTTTT.

This chain uses TRBV4-2 with TRBJ1-1; D might be TRBD1 (5 bases). V was shortened by 0 bases and J by 0 bases, with 11 bases between the two germline ends. The germline gives CDR1 LGHNA, CDR2 YNFKEQ. This CDR3 contains 16 residues. The CDR3 DNA reads TGTGCCAGCAGCCAAGAATGGGGCCAGGTGAACACTGAAGCTTTCTTT. Its translation is CASSQEWGQVNTEAFF.

This clone appeared a single time. This chain joins TRBV27 and TRBJ2-7; 8 bases agree with TRBD1. Germline assignment: CDR1 MNHEY and CDR2 SMNVEV (reference sequence). The CDR3 spans 14 residues. The V and J ends lost 3 bases and 5 bases, in that order; junction bases with no gene match: 6. CDR3 protein: CASSLDRVGNEQYF. DNA for the CDR3: TGTGCCAGCAGTTTGGACAGGGTAGGCAACGAGCAGTACTTC.

The chain carries TRBV6-6 and TRBJ1-1, with 8 bases matching TRBD1. CDR1 and CDR2 from the germline V gene are MNHNY and SVGAGI (reference sequence). The V segment lost 1 base and the J segment 5 bases; nucleotides outside the gene matches: 6. This CDR3 has 15 amino acids. CDR3 DNA: TGTGCCAGCAGTTACTTGGACAGGGAGGGTACTGAAGCTTTCTTT. Its protein is CASSYLDREGTEAFF.

The chain couples TRBV5-4 to TRBJ2-1, with TRBD2 matching 7 bases. There are 16 residues in the CDR3. J lost 5 bases, V lost 4 bases, and 12 bases had no gene match. The germline V gene encodes CDR1 SGHNT and CDR2 YYREEE (reference sequence). The CDR3 here is CASSHSGDIINNEQFF. CDR3 coding DNA: TGTGCCAGCAGCCACAGCGGGGATATCATCAACAATGAGCAGTTCTTC.

J is TRBJ1-2 and V is TRBV7-8; 8 bases fit TRBD1. The CDR3 covers 16 residues. V shed 3 bases and J 2 bases; nucleotides not matched to a gene: 8. Germline CDR1 is SGHVS and CDR2 is FQNEAQ. CDR3 sequence reads: CASSFPSGQGNYGYTF. The CDR3 bases are TGTGCCAGCAGCTTCCCGTCAGGACAGGGAAACTATGGCTACACCTTC.

This chain connects TRBV6-5 to TRBJ1-2; 8 positions match TRBD1. Germline loops: CDR1 MNHEY, CDR2 SVGAGI. The CDR3 sequence is 15 residues long. V shed 1 base and J 6 bases; nucleotides not matched to a gene: 7. The CDR3 is CASSYYPDREDGYTF. CDR3 nucleotides: TGTGCCAGCAGTTACTACCCGGACAGGGAAGATGGCTACACCTTC.

The chain combines TRBV10-3 with TRBJ1-6; no reliable D call. V was cut by 8 bases and J by 7 bases, with 12 bases left in between. The CDR3 has 13 residues. The germline V gene has CDR1 ENHRY and CDR2 SYGVKD. The CDR3 loop reads CAIGGPENSPLHF. In DNA, the CDR3 is TGTGCCATCGGCGGGCCCGAAAATTCACCCCTCCACTTT.